These 27 T cell receptor beta chains came from one sample sequenced in a study of human CD8 memory T cell subsets. UMI-labeled 5' RACE generated the TCR beta libraries. TCRdb re-called the 5' RACE reads; every CDR3 protein appears as one record, without DNA. This sample carries approximately 10,000 distinct CDR3 sequences, with roughly 20% going to the ten biggest clones. The sequenced sample was CD8+ stem-like memory T cells (TSCM and TCM) sorted from PBMCs. The sample's subset: stem-like memory CD8 T cells (TSTEM), CCR7+ PD-1- TIGIT-. These receptor sequences come from a human donor in good health.

The CDR3 loop is CASSRQVESNQPQHF. The rearrangement links TRBV6-5 to TRBJ1-5; no DNA is available, so the TRBD1 call from TCRdb remains unchecked. The CDR3 loop spans 15 amino acids. Germline CDR1 and CDR2: MNHEY and SVGAGI.

The rearrangement uses TRBV20-1 and TRBJ2-1. The CDR3 sequence is 16 residues long. Germline V gene data show CDR1 as DFQATT and CDR2 as SNEGSKA (reference sequence). Here the CDR3 reads CSARDLGGSSYNEQFF.

The V call is TRBV5-5, the J call TRBJ2-2; TCRdb lists TRBD1, though no DNA is available to test this call. Germline lookup yields CDR1 SGHKS and CDR2 YYEKEE (reference sequence). This CDR3 is 18 amino acids long. CDR3 in amino acids: CASISGTGSPANTGELFF.

This clonotype is classed as medium-sized by frequency. The genes are TRBV9 and TRBJ2-7; TCRdb selects TRBD1, and the lack of DNA leaves this call unchecked. Per the germline V gene, CDR1 is SGDLS and CDR2 is YYNGEE. The CDR3 is made up of 15 amino acids. This CDR3 reads CASSLRAGEGPEQYF.

The rearrangement joins TRBV18 to TRBJ2-7. The CDR3 contains 14 residues. Germline V gene sequence: CDR1 KGHSH, CDR2 LQKENI. The CDR3 spells CASSPYPDSDEQYF.

The chain uses TRBV7-6 and TRBJ2-5; no DNA is available, so the TRBD2 call from TCRdb remains unchecked. Germline assignment: CDR1 SGHVS and CDR2 FNYEAQ. The CDR3 is 17 residues long. The CDR3 sequence: CASSLAVGLGTRATQYF.

V is TRBV5-8 and J is TRBJ2-1; TCRdb gives TRBD1 as the D gene, but with no DNA this cannot be confirmed. The CDR3 has 15 residues. Per germline, CDR1 SGHTS and CDR2 YDEGEE. The CDR3 reads CASSPGTGGLNEQFF.

The V and J genes are TRBV2 and TRBJ1-5; without DNA, the TCRdb call of TRBD1 cannot be checked. The CDR3 totals 13 residues. CDR1 and CDR2 from the germline V gene are SNHLY and FYNNEI. CDR3 loop: CASVRGGNQPQHF. The whole variable domain, filled in from reference TRBV2 and TRBJ1-5, reads EPEVTQTPSHQVTQMGQEVILRCVPISNHLYFYWYRQILGQKVEFLVSFYNNEISEKSEIFDDQFSVERPDGSNFTLKIRSTKLEDSAMYFCASVRGGNQPQHFGDGTRLSIL.

The chain recombines TRBV4-1 with TRBJ1-5; TCRdb gives TRBD1 as the D gene, but with no DNA this cannot be confirmed. Per the germline V gene, CDR1 is MGHRA and CDR2 is YSYEKL. CDR3 length: 15 residues. CDR3 sequence: CASSQGGGGQQPQHF.

This chain joins TRBV5-1 and TRBJ1-2; lacking DNA, the TRBD1 call made by TCRdb goes unchecked. Germline V gene lookup returns CDR1 SGHRS and CDR2 YFSETQ. The CDR3 is 13 residues long. CDR3 in amino acids: CASRRTGAYGYTF.

The chain has TRBV11-2 and TRBJ2-7. The CDR3 contains 14 residues. Looked up from germline, CDR1 is SGHAT and CDR2 is FQNNGV. CDR3 protein: CASSLELAAYEQYF.

The CDR3 is CASSGGDNTDTQYF. The chain carries TRBV5-1 and TRBJ2-3; TCRdb returns TRBD1, unconfirmable since there is no DNA. The germline V gene encodes CDR1 SGHRS and CDR2 YFSETQ. This CDR3 spans 14 amino acids.

The chain uses TRBV6-6 and TRBJ2-7; TCRdb's D call of TRBD1 is untestable without DNA. The CDR3 is 15 residues long. Germline CDR1 and CDR2: MNHNY and SVGAGI (reference sequence). The CDR3 is CASSLQGASSYEQYF.

The chain links TRBV19 to TRBJ1-1. Germline loops: CDR1 LNHDA, CDR2 SQIVND (reference sequence). This CDR3 comprises 14 residues. The CDR3 protein is CASSVGRSPREAFF.

The V and J genes are TRBV29-1 and TRBJ1-1; TCRdb indicates TRBD1, and absent DNA this call remains unverified. Germline V gives CDR1 SQVTM, CDR2 ANQGSEA. This CDR3 spans 13 amino acids. CDR3 in amino acids: CSAKPLTATEAFF.

J is TRBJ2-3 and V is TRBV5-5; TCRdb's D call of TRBD2 is untestable without DNA. Germline loops: CDR1 SGHKS, CDR2 YYEKEE (reference sequence). The CDR3 has 15 amino acids. The CDR3 protein is CASSLLAGGSDTQYF.

The chain uses TRBV25-1 and TRBJ2-7. The CDR3 extends over 13 amino acids. Germline lookup yields CDR1 MGHDK and CDR2 SYGVNS. This chain's CDR3 is CASSDSGFGEQYF.

This sequence joins TRBV27 and TRBJ1-4. Germline V gene sequence: CDR1 MNHEY, CDR2 SMNVEV (reference sequence). The CDR3 runs 13 residues. The CDR3 loop reads CASRSTSNEKLFF.

This chain connects TRBV19 to TRBJ2-5; TCRdb lists TRBD1, though no DNA is available to test this call. CDR1 LNHDA and CDR2 SQIVND come from the germline V gene (reference sequence). The CDR3 length is 15 residues. Here the CDR3 reads CASSIFGQGVETQYF. The full variable domain, with the rest looked up from reference TRBV19 and TRBJ2-5, is DGGITQSPKYLFRKEGQNVTLSCEQNLNHDAMYWYRQDPGQGLRLIYYSQIVNDFQKGDIAEGYSVSREKKESFPLTVTSAQKNPTAFYLCASSIFGQGVETQYFGPGTRLLVL.

The chain is built from TRBV9 and TRBJ2-5; checking the TCRdb D call of TRBD2 is not possible without DNA. Germline CDR1 is SGDLS and CDR2 is YYNGEE. This CDR3 region has 15 residues. The CDR3 loop is CASSVGVAGVETQYF.

This chain joins TRBV6-6 and TRBJ1-1; TCRdb's D gene call, TRBD1, goes unchecked for lack of DNA. Looked up from germline, CDR1 is MNHNY and CDR2 is SVGAGI (reference sequence). The CDR3 totals 14 residues. The CDR3 loop is CASSYDRGSTEAFF.

The chain combines TRBV29-1 with TRBJ2-1. The length of the CDR3 is 11 residues. In germline, CDR1 is SQVTM, CDR2 ANQGSEA. This chain's CDR3 is CSAPKVDEQFF.

The chain carries TRBV7-8 and TRBJ1-2; TCRdb's D call of TRBD1 is untestable without DNA. This CDR3 spans 13 amino acids. The germline V gene has CDR1 SGHVS and CDR2 FQNEAQ. CDR3: CASSPTGTYGYTF.

CDR3 residues: CASSYSTGYNSPLHF. The chain employs TRBV6-6 and TRBJ1-6; without DNA, the TCRdb call of TRBD1 cannot be checked. CDR1 is MNHNY, CDR2 SVGAGI, per germline (reference sequence). CDR3 length: 15 amino acids.

The J gene is TRBJ2-1, the V gene TRBV27; TCRdb proposes TRBD1, but this gene call is untestable without DNA. Germline loops: CDR1 MNHEY, CDR2 SMNVEV (reference sequence). The CDR3 contains 18 residues. This chain's CDR3 is CASSLVIGVGVMANEQFF.

The rearrangement links TRBV7-9 to TRBJ1-4. Germline CDR1 and CDR2: SEHNR and FQNEAQ (reference sequence). This CDR3 has 13 amino acids. CDR3 loop: CASSSSFNEKLFF.

V usage is TRBV7-6 and J usage is TRBJ1-5; the D call from TCRdb, TRBD1, cannot be confirmed without DNA. Germline lookup yields CDR1 SGHVS and CDR2 FNYEAQ. The CDR3 length is 15 residues. The CDR3 reads CASSARTGSHQPQHF.